The source of this T cell receptor (beta chain) is a study of blood T cell repertoires in COVID-19 (dated by TCRdb to 2018 to 2020). Study-level background: The collaborator samples originated in the United States, Italy and Spain and spanned the acute and convalescent phases of COVID-19. Samples were obtained from the ongoing ImmuneRACE study (first 160 participants) and from 1,000 to 1,500 subjects provided by 6 global collaborators. The material from the prospective study consisted of cDNA or gDNA derived from T cells, B-cell-depleted T cells, or PBMCs. Sample metadata almost always included a de-identified subject ID, COVID-19 status, age in years and sex. Where available, HLA class I and class II types were taken from metadata supplied by the sample provider and were not determined by assay-based typing. The dataset comprised deeply sampled blood TCRbeta repertoires from subjects exposed to, actively infected with, or recovered from COVID-19. The repertoires were released in a freely available public database meant as a resource for research on the immune response to SARS-CoV-2.

TCRbeta CDR3 regions were amplified from genomic DNA by means of the immunoSEQ Assay, a bias-controlled multiplex PCR. Per the source publication's procedure: Nucleated cell counts per sample were estimated from amplification of reference gene primers within the assay. To quantify the absolute abundance of each unique TCRbeta CDR3 rearrangement, sequence reads were collapsed and filtered. For each sample, productive Simpson clonality was calculated by taking the square root of Simpson's diversity index across productive rearrangements. The table comes from immuneACCESS by way of TCRdb, which keeps in-frame sequences with V and J called. Part of the clones is missing from these tables; in studies checked, under half for an unresolved V gene and the rest for unknown reasons. The V and J calls and clone size are taken from that table; D and trimming were inferred from the DNA. The sample profile shows around 330,000 clones; about 89% of them were found once. Together, the top ten hold roughly 8.9% of the sample.

Broad study findings and their caveats: Clinical and demographic metadata were provided uncurated, with the amount varying by source and participant.

This clone was seen only once. What antigen it recognizes has not been identified. No per-base quality is available; no much larger clone lies one base away. Participants in the prospective study were aged about 18 to 100 years, lived in under 30 United States geographic areas, and enrolled through a virtual design. Cohort assignment in the prospective study relied on participant-reported clinical history from a screening survey and a study questionnaire. Recovered participants in ImmuneRACE Cohort 3 were defined by two consecutive negative NP/OP PCR tests, clearance by a healthcare professional, or resolution of symptoms. In the prospective study, whole blood, serum and a nasopharyngeal or oropharyngeal swab were collected from each participant by mobile phlebotomists. Additional blood draws and questionnaires over an approximately 2-month period could optionally be provided by prospective study participants. Prospective study blood samples were shipped either frozen or at room temperature before DNA extraction.

The specimen was PBMCs or T cells enriched from blood (not recorded which). The sequence was obtained from a woman aged 40 to 50 who had recovered from COVID-19.

The sequence in DNA is TGTGCCAGCAGTTCGATACAGGGATCCTACGAGCAGTACTTC. Its amino acids are CASSSIQGSYEQYF. The chain was built from TRBV6-6 and TRBJ2-7, with a weak D call of TRBD1 (6 bases match). At the junction V is shortened by 4 bases and J by 1 base, with 11 bases in between. CDR1 and CDR2, looked up from the germline V gene (reference sequence), are MNHNY and SVGAGI. There are 14 amino acids in the CDR3, from cysteine to phenylalanine inclusive. CDR3 DNA only is kept here, 42 bases in frame from base 1.